This T cell receptor (beta chain) is drawn from a study of T cell changes during pregnancy in multiple sclerosis (dated by TCRdb to about 2019). About the study as a whole: In women with multiple sclerosis, the researchers looked at how the T cell repertoire shifted as pregnancy progressed.

Library preparation used the immunoSEQ multiplex PCR assay. Here the immuneACCESS table is served through TCRdb, limited to in-frame sequences with V and J called. Missing clones are a known gap in these copies; in checked studies unresolved V genes cover under half, and the rest lacks a known reason. The sample table contains roughly 88,000 clones; only one count was recorded for roughly nine tenths of them. More than 1.5% of the sample comes from the top ten. Comments on this clone: The antigen this receptor binds is unknown. No qualities accompany the bases; no much larger clone lies one base away.

Reading the germline V gene gives CDR1 MRHNA and CDR2 SNTAGT. The germline V end is reduced by 0 bases and the J end by 9 bases; junction bases left unmatched: 11. From the cysteine up to the phenylalanine, the CDR3 has a length of 16 residues. Only the CDR3 portion is preserved as DNA: 48 bases, with reading frame beginning at the first base. The sample here was peripheral blood, taken in the first trimester of pregnancy. The V and J genes are TRBV6-4 and TRBJ2-1, with 7 central nucleotides matching TRBD1. The receptor comes from a female donor with multiple sclerosis, enrolled in a pregnancy study. Read as DNA, the sequence is TGTGCCAGCAGTGACTCTTCAGGGGGTTTAGAAGGTGAGCAGTTCTTC. The encoded protein is CASSDSSGGLEGEQFF.